This TCR beta chain was profiled in a study of blood T cell repertoires in COVID-19. About the study: Acute and convalescent COVID-19 samples came from the United States, Italy and Spain. The analysed material was cDNA or gDNA that came from T cells, B-cell-depleted T cells, or PBMCs.

The authors' processing: Amplification from reference gene primers served as the basis for estimated nucleated cell counts. Here immunoSEQ multiplex PCR was the method, and the copy in TCRdb shows in-frame clones only, minus some. V and J calls and clone size come straight from that table; D and trimming were deduced from the DNA. In the table there are roughly 300,000 clones, more than 90% of which are singletons. The CDR3 length is 16 residues. The germline CDR1 and CDR2 sequences are MNHNS and SASEGT. The ends were cut back, 0 bases at V and 10 bases at J, with 21 bases in the middle. Donors were grouped by their self-reported clinical history.

The chain has TRBV6-1 and TRBJ1-1; D possibly corresponds to TRBD1 (5 bases). Sequencing input: PBMCs or T cells enriched from blood (not recorded which). The TCR comes from a woman aged 30 to 39 who had recovered from COVID-19. The CDR3 spells CASSEALRVGGVRAFF. CDR3 sequence (DNA): TGTGCCAGCAGTGAAGCGCTTCGTGTGGGGGGGGTCAGAGCTTTCTTT.